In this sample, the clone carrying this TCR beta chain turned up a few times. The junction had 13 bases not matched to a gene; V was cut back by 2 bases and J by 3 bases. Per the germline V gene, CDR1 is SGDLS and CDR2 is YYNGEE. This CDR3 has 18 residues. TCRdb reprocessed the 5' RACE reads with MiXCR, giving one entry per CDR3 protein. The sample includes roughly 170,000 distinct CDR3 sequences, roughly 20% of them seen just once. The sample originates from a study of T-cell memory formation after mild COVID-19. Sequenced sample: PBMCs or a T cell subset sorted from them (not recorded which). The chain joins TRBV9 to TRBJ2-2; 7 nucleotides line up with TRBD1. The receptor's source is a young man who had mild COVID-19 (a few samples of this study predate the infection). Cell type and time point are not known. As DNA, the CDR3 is TGTGCCAGCAGCGTGACAGGGATTTGGGGTCAGGACACCGGGGAGCTGTTTTTT. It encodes CASSVTGIWGQDTGELFF.